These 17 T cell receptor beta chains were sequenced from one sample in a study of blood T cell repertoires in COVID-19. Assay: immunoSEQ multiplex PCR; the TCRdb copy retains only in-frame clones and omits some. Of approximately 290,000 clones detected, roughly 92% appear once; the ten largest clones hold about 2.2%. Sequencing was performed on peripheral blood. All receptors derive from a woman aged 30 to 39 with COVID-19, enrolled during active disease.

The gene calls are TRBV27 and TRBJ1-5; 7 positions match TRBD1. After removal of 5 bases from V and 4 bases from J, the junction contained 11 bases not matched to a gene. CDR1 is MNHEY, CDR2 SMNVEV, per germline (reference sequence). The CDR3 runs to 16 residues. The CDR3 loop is CASSGSGQFGNQPQHF. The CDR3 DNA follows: TGTGCCAGCAGTGGATCGGGACAGTTTGGTAATCAGCCCCAGCATTTT.

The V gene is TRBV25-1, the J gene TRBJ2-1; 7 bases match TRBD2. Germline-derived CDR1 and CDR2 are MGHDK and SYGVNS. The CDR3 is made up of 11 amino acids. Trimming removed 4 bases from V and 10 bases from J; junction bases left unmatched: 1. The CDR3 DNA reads TGTGCCAGCAGTGCAGCGGGGGAGCAGTTCTTC. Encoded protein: CASSAAGEQFF.

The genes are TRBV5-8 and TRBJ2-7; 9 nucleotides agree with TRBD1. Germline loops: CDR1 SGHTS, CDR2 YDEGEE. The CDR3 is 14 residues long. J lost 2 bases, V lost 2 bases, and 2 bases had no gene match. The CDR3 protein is CASSLRQGAYEQYF. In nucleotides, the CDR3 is TGTGCCAGCAGCTTACGACAGGGGGCCTACGAGCAGTACTTC.

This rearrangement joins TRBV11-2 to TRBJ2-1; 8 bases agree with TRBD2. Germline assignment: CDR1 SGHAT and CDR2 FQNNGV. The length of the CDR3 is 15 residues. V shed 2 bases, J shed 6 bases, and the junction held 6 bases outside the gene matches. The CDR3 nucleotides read TGTGCCAGCAGCTTAAGGCGAGCGGGAGTCAATGAGCAGTTCTTC. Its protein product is CASSLRRAGVNEQFF.

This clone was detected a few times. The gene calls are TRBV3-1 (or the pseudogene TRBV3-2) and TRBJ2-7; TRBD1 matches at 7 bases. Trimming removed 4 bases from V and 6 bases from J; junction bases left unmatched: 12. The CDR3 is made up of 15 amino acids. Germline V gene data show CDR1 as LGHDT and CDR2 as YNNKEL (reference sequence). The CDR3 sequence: CASSPTPTGFGEQYF. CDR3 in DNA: TGTGCCAGCAGCCCAACCCCGACAGGGTTTGGCGAGCAGTACTTC.

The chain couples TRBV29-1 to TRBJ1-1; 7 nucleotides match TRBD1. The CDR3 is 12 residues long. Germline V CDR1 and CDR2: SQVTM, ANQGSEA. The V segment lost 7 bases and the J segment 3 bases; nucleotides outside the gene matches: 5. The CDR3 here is CSGRTGDTEAFF. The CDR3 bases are TGCAGCGGCCGGACAGGTGACACTGAAGCTTTCTTT. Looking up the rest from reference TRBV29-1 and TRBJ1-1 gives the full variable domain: SAVISQKPSRDICQRGTSLTIQCQVDSQVTMMFWYRQQPGQSLTLIATANQGSEATYESGFVIDKFPISRPNLTFSTLTVSNMSPEDSSIYLCSGRTGDTEAFFGQGTRLTVV.

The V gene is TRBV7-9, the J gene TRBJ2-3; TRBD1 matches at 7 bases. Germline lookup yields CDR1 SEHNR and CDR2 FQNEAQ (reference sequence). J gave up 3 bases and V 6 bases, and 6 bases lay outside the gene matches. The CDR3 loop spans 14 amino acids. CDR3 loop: CASSYQGVTDTQYF. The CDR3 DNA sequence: TGTGCCAGCAGTTACCAGGGGGTAACAGATACGCAGTATTTT.

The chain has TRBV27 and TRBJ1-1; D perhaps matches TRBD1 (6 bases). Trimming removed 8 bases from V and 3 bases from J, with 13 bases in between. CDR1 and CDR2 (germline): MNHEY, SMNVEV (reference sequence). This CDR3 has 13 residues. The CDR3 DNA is TGTGCCAGCTTTCAGGGGTGGGACACTGAAGCTTTCTTT. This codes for CASFQGWDTEAFF.

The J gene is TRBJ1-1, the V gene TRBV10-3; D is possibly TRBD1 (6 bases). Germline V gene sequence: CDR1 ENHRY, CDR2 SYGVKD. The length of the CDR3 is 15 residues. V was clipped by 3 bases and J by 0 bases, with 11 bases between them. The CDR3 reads CAISDQGLVNTEAFF. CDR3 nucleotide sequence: TGTGCCATCAGTGACCAGGGGCTGGTGAACACTGAAGCTTTCTTT.

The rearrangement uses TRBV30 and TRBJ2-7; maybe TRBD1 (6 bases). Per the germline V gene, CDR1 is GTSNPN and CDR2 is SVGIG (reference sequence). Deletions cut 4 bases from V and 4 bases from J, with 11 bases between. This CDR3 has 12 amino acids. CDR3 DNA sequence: TGTGCCTGGAACACAGGGACGTACGAGCAGTACTTC. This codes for CAWNTGTYEQYF.

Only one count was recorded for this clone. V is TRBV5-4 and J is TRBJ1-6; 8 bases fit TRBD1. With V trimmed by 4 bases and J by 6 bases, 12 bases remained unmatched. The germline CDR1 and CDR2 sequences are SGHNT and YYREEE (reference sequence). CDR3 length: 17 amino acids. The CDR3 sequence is CASSPGGQGGTNSPLHF. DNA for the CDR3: TGTGCCAGCAGCCCCGGTGGACAGGGAGGGACTAATTCACCCCTCCACTTT. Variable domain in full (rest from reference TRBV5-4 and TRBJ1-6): ETGVTQSPTHLIKTRGQQVTLRCSSQSGHNTVSWYQQALGQGPQFIFQYYREEENGRGNFPPRFSGLQFPNYSSELNVNALELDDSALYLCASSPGGQGGTNSPLHFGNGTRLTVT.

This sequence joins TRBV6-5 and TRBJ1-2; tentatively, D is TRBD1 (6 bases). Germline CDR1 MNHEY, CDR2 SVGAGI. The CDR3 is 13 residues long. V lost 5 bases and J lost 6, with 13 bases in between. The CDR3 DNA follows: TGTGCCAGCAGTCCCCAGGGGAGACATGGCTACACCTTC. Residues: CASSPQGRHGYTF.

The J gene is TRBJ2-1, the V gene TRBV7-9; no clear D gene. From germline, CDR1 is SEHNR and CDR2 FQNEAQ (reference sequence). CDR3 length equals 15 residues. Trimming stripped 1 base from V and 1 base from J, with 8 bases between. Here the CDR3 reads CASSLGGFSYNEQFF. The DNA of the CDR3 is TGTGCCAGCAGCTTAGGAGGCTTTTCCTACAATGAGCAGTTCTTC.

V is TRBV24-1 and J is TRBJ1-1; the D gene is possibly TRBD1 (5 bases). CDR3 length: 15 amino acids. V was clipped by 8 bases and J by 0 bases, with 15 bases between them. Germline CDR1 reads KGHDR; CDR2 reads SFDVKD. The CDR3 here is CATNKGRGLNTEAFF. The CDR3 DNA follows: TGTGCCACCAACAAGGGGCGAGGATTGAACACTGAAGCTTTCTTT.

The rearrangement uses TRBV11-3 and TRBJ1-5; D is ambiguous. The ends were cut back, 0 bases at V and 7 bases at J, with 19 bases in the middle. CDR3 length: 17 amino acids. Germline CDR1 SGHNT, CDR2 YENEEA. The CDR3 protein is CASSLDCGGDRGQPQHF. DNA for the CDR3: TGTGCCAGCAGCTTAGATTGCGGCGGGGATCGAGGACAGCCCCAGCATTTT.

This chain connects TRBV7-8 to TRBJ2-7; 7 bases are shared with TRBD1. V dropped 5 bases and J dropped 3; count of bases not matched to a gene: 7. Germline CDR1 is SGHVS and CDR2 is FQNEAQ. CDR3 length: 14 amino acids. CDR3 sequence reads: CASSPEDRLYEQYF. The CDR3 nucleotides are TGTGCCAGCAGCCCGGAGGACAGGCTCTACGAGCAGTACTTC.

CDR3 in DNA: TGTGCCAGCAGTTTACGGCTTGGGACAGGGTCTGGAAACACCATATATTTT. Its translation is CASSLRLGTGSGNTIYF. The chain combines TRBV28 with TRBJ1-3; 9 bases are a match to TRBD1. Trimming took 2 bases from V and 1 from J; bases not matched to a gene: 6. This CDR3 region has 17 residues. From germline, CDR1 is MDHEN and CDR2 SYDVKM.